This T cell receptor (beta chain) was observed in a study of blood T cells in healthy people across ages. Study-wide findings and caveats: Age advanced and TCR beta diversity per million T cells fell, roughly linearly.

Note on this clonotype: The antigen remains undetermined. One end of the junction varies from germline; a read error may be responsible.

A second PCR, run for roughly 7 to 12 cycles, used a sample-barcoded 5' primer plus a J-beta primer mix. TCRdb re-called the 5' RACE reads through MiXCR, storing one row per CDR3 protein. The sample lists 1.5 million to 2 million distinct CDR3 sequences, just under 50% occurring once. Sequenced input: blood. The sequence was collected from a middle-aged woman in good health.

The CDR3 spells CASKNRVTYNEQLF. The CDR3 bases are TGTGCCAGCAAGAACAGGGTGACGTACAATGAGCAGCTCTTC. This chain joins TRBV6-1 and TRBJ2-1; D is perhaps TRBD1 (6 bases). This CDR3 spans 14 amino acids. The germline CDR1 and CDR2 sequences are MNHNS and SASEGT.